This TCR beta chain was captured in a study of cytomegalovirus exposure and HLA in healthy donors. About the research overall: Unique TCRs from HLA-typed donors, around 79 million of them, were held in an early data release.

The CDR3 has 13 residues. The germline V gene has CDR1 MDHEN and CDR2 SYDVKM. The V end was cut by 2 bases, the J end by 4 bases, with 8 bases between. Findings and limits, study-wide: Reportedly, fewer N-insertions than the approximately 610-donor mean appeared in an Asian-associated ancestry cluster in a later analysis. Cytomegalovirus status was reportedly diagnosed by the classifier with high sensitivity and specificity.

A remark on this clone: Its target is not known.

Use of 60 Vbeta and 13 Jbeta primers characterized the PCR. Profiling relied on immunoSEQ multiplex PCR, and the TCRdb table lists in-frame clones only, not all of them. The repertoire holds about 160,000 clones, with less than 85% as singletons. The chain employs TRBV28 and TRBJ2-5, with no clear D. The TCR sequence derives from a man between 35 and 55 years old in good health and CMV-seronegative. Sequenced: PBMCs. CDR3 nucleotide sequence: TGTGCCAGCAGTTTAAGGAGTCCAGAGACCCAGTACTTC. Amino acid sequence: CASSLRSPETQYF.